These 27 T cell receptor beta chains came from one sample sequenced in a study of blood T cell repertoires in COVID-19. The protocol was immunoSEQ multiplex PCR, while the TCRdb copy is restricted to in-frame clones and leaves out a portion. The table lists about 210,000 clones, 85% of them singletons. Sample: peripheral blood. The receptors here all came from a man aged 55 to 70 with COVID-19, enrolled during active disease.

The genes are TRBV3-1 (or the pseudogene TRBV3-2) and TRBJ2-4, with a possible D match to TRBD2 (6 bases). CDR1 and CDR2 (germline): LGHDT, YNNKEL (reference sequence). The CDR3 runs 13 residues. V was cut by 5 bases and J by 8 bases, with 13 bases left in between. The CDR3 coding sequence is TGTGCCAGCAGCAGAGGAGGGGAGGACATTCAGTACTTC. It is translated as CASSRGGEDIQYF.

Here the CDR3 DNA reads TGTGCCAGCAGTTTCCCGGCAGGGACTATGAACACTGAAGCTTTCTTT. It encodes CASSFPAGTMNTEAFF. The V gene is TRBV7-9, the J gene TRBJ1-1; weak D call: TRBD1 (5 bases). Germline CDR1 SEHNR, CDR2 FQNEAQ (reference sequence). CDR3 size: 16 residues. With 6 bases removed from V and 0 bases from J, the gap between germline ends came to 17 bases.

This CDR3 reads CASRRRRSSGNTIYF. The CDR3 nucleotides are TGTGCCAGTAGAAGAAGGAGGAGCTCTGGAAACACCATATATTTT. The chain has TRBV19 and TRBJ1-3; no clear D. The ends were cut back, 6 bases at V and 0 bases at J, with 12 bases in the middle. Per germline, CDR1 LNHDA and CDR2 SQIVND (reference sequence). The CDR3 runs 15 residues.

The rearrangement links TRBV3-1 (or the pseudogene TRBV3-2) to TRBJ2-6; 7 nucleotides line up with TRBD1. Trimming cost V 0 bases and J 2 bases; bases outside gene matches: 7. CDR1 and CDR2 (germline): LGHDT, YNNKEL (reference sequence). The length of the CDR3 is 18 residues. This CDR3 is CASSQEPIDRAGANVLTF. Here the CDR3 DNA reads TGTGCCAGCAGCCAAGAACCCATTGACAGGGCTGGGGCCAACGTCCTGACTTTC.

The chain combines TRBV7-3 with TRBJ2-5; no clear D gene. Germline V gives CDR1 SGHTA, CDR2 FQGTGA. V dropped 5 bases and J dropped 1 base, with 8 bases sitting between them. The CDR3 totals 13 residues. CDR3: CASSTELQETQYF. The CDR3 coding sequence is TGTGCCAGCAGCACAGAGCTCCAAGAGACCCAGTACTTC.

This clone was seen a few times. The V and J genes are TRBV5-1 and TRBJ1-1, with TRBD1 identical over 7 bases. The CDR3 totals 15 residues. CDR1 and CDR2 from the germline V gene are SGHRS and YFSETQ. The J segment lost 3 bases and the V segment lost 5 bases, leaving 10 bases of the junction unmatched. CDR3 sequence (DNA): TGCGCCAGCAGACCTGAGACAGGGTGGGACACTGAAGCTTTCTTT. Translating gives CASRPETGWDTEAFF.

This rearrangement joins TRBV5-1 to TRBJ1-2, with TRBD1 matching 9 bases. The V and J ends lost 2 bases and 8 bases, in that order; junction bases with no gene match: 4. The germline gives CDR1 SGHRS, CDR2 YFSETQ. This CDR3 is built from 13 residues. CDR3 in DNA: TGCGCCAGCAGCTTAGGACAGGGGAGCGGCTACACCTTC. It specifies CASSLGQGSGYTF.

The chain uses TRBV7-9 and TRBJ2-5, with D possibly matching TRBD2 (6 bases). Per germline, CDR1 SEHNR and CDR2 FQNEAQ (reference sequence). CDR3 length: 14 amino acids. The V end was cut by 8 bases, the J end by 4 bases, with 17 bases between. CDR3: CASGLAMSGETQYF. CDR3 bases: TGTGCCAGCGGTCTAGCGATGTCGGGAGAGACCCAGTACTTC.

This chain links TRBV7-2 with TRBJ1-4; 7 nucleotides match TRBD1. This CDR3 has 17 amino acids. V lost 4 bases to trimming and J lost 8 bases; unmatched junction nucleotides: 16. Per germline, CDR1 SGHTA and CDR2 FQGNSA. CDR3 in DNA: TGTGCCAGCAGCTCCAGGACAGGTGGCCCACAGACGGAAAAACTGTTTTTT. As protein: CASSSRTGGPQTEKLFF.

The V call is TRBV3-1 (or the pseudogene TRBV3-2), the J call TRBJ1-1; D unclear. Germline CDR1 and CDR2: LGHDT and YNNKEL (reference sequence). CDR3 length: 14 residues. Trimming removed 1 base from V and 1 base from J, with 7 bases in between. CDR3 amino acids: CASSQGQTNTEAFF. CDR3 in DNA: TGTGCCAGCAGCCAAGGGCAAACGAACACTGAAGCTTTCTTT.

The chain employs TRBV11-2 and TRBJ2-7; 8 nucleotides match TRBD2. The CDR3 totals 18 residues. Germline CDR1 reads SGHAT; CDR2 reads FQNNGV. With V trimmed by 5 bases and J by 2 bases, 17 bases remained unmatched. For the CDR3, the DNA is TGTGCCAGCAGCCCCAGCCATGGGACTAGGGGTGGGACCTACGAGCAGTACTTC. It yields the protein CASSPSHGTRGGTYEQYF.

The genes are TRBV28 and TRBJ1-1, with TRBD1 matching 9 bases. CDR1 and CDR2 from the germline V gene are MDHEN and SYDVKM. V was pared by 1 base and J by 1 base, with 7 bases of the junction left unmatched. The CDR3 contains 17 residues. The CDR3 sequence: CASSLLLRGQGNTEAFF. The DNA for the CDR3 is TGTGCCAGCAGTTTATTACTGAGGGGACAGGGGAACACTGAAGCTTTCTTT.

V is TRBV5-6 and J is TRBJ1-1, with D possibly matching TRBD1 (6 bases). This CDR3 has 15 residues. Germline V lookup: CDR1 SGHDT, CDR2 YYEEEE. V gave up 2 bases and J gave up 3 bases, with 14 bases separating them. The chain's CDR3 is CASSFGAGADTEAFF. In nucleotides, the CDR3 is TGTGCCAGCAGCTTCGGGGCGGGGGCGGACACTGAAGCTTTCTTT.

The chain has TRBV4-2 and TRBJ1-4, with 9 bases lining up with TRBD1. The V segment lost 3 bases and the J segment 8 bases; nucleotides outside the gene matches: 10. This CDR3 spans 16 amino acids. Germline lookup yields CDR1 LGHNA and CDR2 YNFKEQ. CDR3 region: CASSHPDRGGEEKLFF. The CDR3 region has the DNA TGTGCCAGCAGCCATCCGGACAGGGGAGGAGAAGAAAAACTGTTTTTT.

J is TRBJ2-1 and V is TRBV28; 13 bases match TRBD2. J gave up 8 bases and V 2 bases, and 3 bases lay outside the gene matches. CDR1 MDHEN and CDR2 SYDVKM come from the germline V gene. This CDR3 is built from 15 residues. The CDR3 DNA reads as TGTGCCAGCAGTTTACGGGGACTAGCGGGGCATGAGCAGTTCTTC. It specifies CASSLRGLAGHEQFF.

This clone was observed many times. The chain uses TRBV9 and TRBJ1-2; no clear D gene. Germline CDR1 and CDR2: SGDLS and YYNGEE. The V end was cut by 0 bases, the J end by 8 bases, with 11 bases between. There are 13 residues in the CDR3. CDR3 residues: CASSVDGSRGYTF. The DNA of the CDR3 is TGTGCCAGCAGCGTAGACGGGTCGAGGGGCTACACCTTC.

The genes are TRBV12-5 and TRBJ1-5; 8 positions agree with TRBD1. CDR3 length: 14 residues. From germline, CDR1 is LGHNT and CDR2 FRNRAP. V gave up 6 bases and J gave up 7 bases; unmatched junction bases: 8. DNA for the CDR3: TGTGCTAGTGGCCCAGGACAGGGCTGGCAGCCCCAGCATTTT. Amino acids: CASGPGQGWQPQHF.

This clone was seen more than once but under ten times. V and J are TRBV10-2 and TRBJ1-2; perhaps TRBD1 as D (6 bases). Germline V gives CDR1 WSHSY, CDR2 SAAADI. Deletions cut 5 bases from V and 4 bases from J, with 11 bases between. The CDR3 runs to 13 residues. The CDR3 DNA follows: TGCGCCAGCAGTCCGGACAGATCCTATGGCTACACCTTC. Its protein is CASSPDRSYGYTF.

Details on this clone: This CDR3 is also generated by other DNA sequences in the sample. The chain is built from TRBV3-1 (or the pseudogene TRBV3-2) and TRBJ2-3; perhaps TRBD2 as D (6 bases). Germline-derived CDR1 and CDR2 are LGHDT and YNNKEL (reference sequence). The germline V and J ends were trimmed by 3 bases and 3 bases, with 7 bases remaining between them. The CDR3 is 13 amino acids. The CDR3 DNA follows: TGTGCCAGCAGCCAGCGGGGTACAGATACGCAGTATTTT. Encoded protein: CASSQRGTDTQYF.

The chain employs TRBV19 and TRBJ1-1; D uncertain. Per germline, CDR1 LNHDA and CDR2 SQIVND (reference sequence). This CDR3 region has 13 residues. V was trimmed by 5 bases and J by 3 bases, leaving 10 bases between them. The DNA for the CDR3 is TGTGCCAGTAGTCTAAACCGGGACACTGAAGCTTTCTTT. Translation gives CASSLNRDTEAFF.

This clone showed up just a few times. This rearrangement joins TRBV10-3 to TRBJ1-6, with D unresolved. CDR1 and CDR2 from the germline V gene are ENHRY and SYGVKD. The V end lost 6 bases, the J end lost 4 bases, and 10 bases lay between the germline ends. CDR3 length: 14 amino acids. In DNA, the CDR3 is TGTGCCATCAGGCTAAGGGAGTATAATTCACCCCTCCACTTT. Translation gives CAIRLREYNSPLHF.

This clone showed up just a few times. This chain links TRBV9 with TRBJ1-2, with D possibly being TRBD1 (6 bases). The CDR3 contains 15 residues. Germline V gene lookup returns CDR1 SGDLS and CDR2 YYNGEE. V lost 3 bases to trimming and J lost 2 bases, with 14 bases between them. Here the CDR3 reads CASSADPDRNYGYTF. CDR3 coding DNA: TGTGCCAGCAGCGCTGATCCGGACAGAAACTATGGCTACACCTTC.

The table lists this clone with a few counts. The genes are TRBV7-2 and TRBJ1-2; no firm D call. Per the germline V gene, CDR1 is SGHTA and CDR2 is FQGNSA. The V end was cut by 5 bases, the J end by 3 bases, with 4 bases between. CDR3 length: 11 amino acids. The CDR3 nucleotides read TGTGCCAGCAGCCCGGACTATGGCTACACCTTC. This codes for CASSPDYGYTF.

V and J are TRBV27 and TRBJ2-3, with 7 bases lining up with TRBD1. Germline trimming cut 3 bases from V and 0 bases from J; bases unmatched to any gene: 18. Germline CDR1 is MNHEY and CDR2 is SMNVEV (reference sequence). This CDR3 is built from 20 residues. The DNA of the CDR3 is TGTGCCAGCAGTTTCCGTACTCCCCACCGAGGGGGCTGGAGCACAGATACGCAGTATTTT. Its protein product is CASSFRTPHRGGWSTDTQYF.

This clone was observed a few times. This chain connects TRBV15 to TRBJ2-7; TRBD2 is a possible D gene (5 bases). The CDR3 consists of 17 residues. The V and J ends lost 3 bases and 2 bases respectively, with 20 bases between them. The germline gives CDR1 LNHNV, CDR2 YYDKDF (reference sequence). CDR3 sequence: CATSRVSGGRVAYEQYF. In nucleotides, the CDR3 is TGTGCCACCAGCAGGGTCTCCGGTGGGCGGGTAGCCTACGAGCAGTACTTC.

The genes are TRBV9 and TRBJ1-2, with 7 bases matching TRBD1. V was clipped by 3 bases and J by 3 bases; unmatched bases: 14. The CDR3 is 17 residues long. Germline V CDR1 and CDR2: SGDLS, YYNGEE. The CDR3 DNA is TGTGCCAGCAGCGCTTATCAGGGGGTCCAACCCCACTATGGCTACACCTTC. Protein product: CASSAYQGVQPHYGYTF.

V is TRBV21-1 and J is TRBJ1-2; the table's D gene call, TRBD1, was not cross checked with the DNA. TRBV21-1 is shown as a pseudogene. The CDR3 spans 16 residues. CDR3 in amino acids: CASGYQGQQLNYGYTF. Written as DNA, the CDR3 is TGTGCCAGCGGTTATCAGGGGCAGCAGTTAAACTATGGCTACACCTTC.